This TCR beta chain was sequenced during a study of blood T cell repertoires in COVID-19. Across the study: Donors in the United States, Italy and Spain gave samples during acute or convalescent COVID-19. From T cells, B-cell-depleted T cells, or PBMCs came the material, which was cDNA or gDNA.

Authors' methods: Reference gene primer amplification yielded estimated nucleated cell counts. Method: immunoSEQ multiplex PCR; TCRdb's copy keeps in-frame clones and lacks some. For V, J and clone size, that table is used; D and trimming come from the DNA. The data contain around 98,000 clones, 70% to 85% of them seen just once; the ten biggest clones take up around a sixth. Germline CDR1 is SGDLS and CDR2 is YYNGEE. The CDR3 contains 13 residues. After removal of 4 bases from V and 9 bases from J, the junction contained 6 bases not matched to a gene. What was sequenced was peripheral blood. The V call is TRBV9, the J call TRBJ2-1, with 8 bases aligning to TRBD2. The sequence came from an older woman with acute or convalescent COVID-19. The CDR3 DNA reads TGTGCCAGCAGCCCGCGACTAGCGATTGAGCAGTTCTTC. It encodes CASSPRLAIEQFF. The full variable domain, rest sourced from reference TRBV9 and TRBJ2-1, is DSGVTQTPKHLITATGQRVTLRCSPRSGDLSVYWYQQSLDQGLQFLIQYYNGEERAKGNILERFSAQQFPDLHSELNLSSLELGDSALYFCASSPRLAIEQFFGPGTRLTVL.